This T cell receptor beta chain was documented in a study of blood T cell repertoires in COVID-19. About the research overall: The study drew acute and convalescent COVID-19 samples from the United States, Italy and Spain.

The V and J ends lost 6 bases and 7 bases, in that order; junction bases with no gene match: 5. Germline values: CDR1 MNHEY, CDR2 SMNVEV (reference sequence). The CDR3 sequence is 13 residues long. Using immunoSEQ multiplex PCR, the repertoire was profiled, and TCRdb retains in-frame clones only, with some absent. The data hold roughly 120,000 clones, with roughly 80% observed a single time. The receptor comes from an older woman with acute or convalescent COVID-19. The sample consisted of peripheral blood. This sequence joins TRBV27 and TRBJ2-1; 8 bases fit TRBD2. CDR3 sequence (DNA): TGTGCCAGCAGATTCGGGGGGGAAAATGAGCAGTTCTTC. It encodes CASRFGGENEQFF.